The clone carrying this T cell receptor beta chain showed up just a few times. Its antigen remains unidentified. Method: immunoSEQ multiplex PCR; TCRdb's copy keeps in-frame clones and lacks some. Of 65,000 to 90,000 clones listed, 65% to 90% are singletons. The entry originates in a study of OX40 agonist ivuxolimab in advanced cancers. Study details: Participants averaged roughly 57 years of age (range about 23 to 80) and were 82.7% male. Study conclusions and caveats: Average numbers of expanded clones were greater in CD8+ T cells than in CD4+.

At baseline, cycle 4 day 1, and cycle 7 day 1, blood was sampled. This specimen was CD4+ or CD8+ T cells sorted from blood, taken in a trial of the OX40 agonist ivuxolimab. The TCR sequence derives from an adult with an advanced solid tumor such as melanoma, head and neck, liver or kidney cancer.

The CDR3 DNA reads TGTGCCAGTAGTATAAGCGGGGGATCGAACACCGGGGAGCTGTTTTTT. Its translation is CASSISGGSNTGELFF. The rearrangement joins TRBV19 to TRBJ2-2; 8 bases agree with TRBD2. Germline lookup yields CDR1 LNHDA and CDR2 SQIVND (reference sequence). Trimming took 2 bases from V and 0 from J; bases not matched to a gene: 2. The CDR3 is 16 residues long.